This T cell receptor (beta chain) came from a study of PD-L1 blockade in urothelial cancer. Assay: immunoSEQ multiplex PCR; the TCRdb copy retains only in-frame clones and omits some. The sample shows tens of thousands of clones, more than 70% of them seen only once. V was pared by 6 bases and J by 2 bases, with 16 bases between. The V gene's germline CDR1 is MGHRA and CDR2 YSYEKL. The CDR3 contains 16 residues. Indicated time point: peripheral blood 6 weeks after treatment start. Samples spanned pretreatment and treatment, with 1 to 8 time points per patient. Sequenced material: PBMCs, taken around atezolizumab (anti-PD-L1) treatment. This TCR derives from a man between 60 and 70 years old with urothelial cancer. The chain links TRBV4-1 to TRBJ2-2, with D maybe TRBD1 (6 bases). CDR3 protein: CASSYSGQKNTGELFF. For the CDR3, the DNA is TGCGCCAGCAGTTATTCCGGACAGAAAAACACCGGGGAGCTGTTTTTT.